This T cell receptor beta chain was recovered during a study of blood T cell repertoires in COVID-19. The overall study: Samples of COVID-19 (acute and convalescent) were obtained from the United States, Italy and Spain.

CDR3 length: 13 amino acids. V shed 8 bases and J 6 bases; nucleotides not matched to a gene: 9. The germline V gene encodes CDR1 SGHAT and CDR2 FQNNGV. Authors' methods: Scientists estimated how many nucleated cells there were by amplifying reference gene primers. Clones were read by immunoSEQ multiplex PCR, and TCRdb kept only the in-frame ones, dropping some. Clone size and the V and J calls come from that table; the DNA yielded D and trimming. This table holds some 180,000 clones, about four fifths found once. This rearrangement joins TRBV11-2 to TRBJ1-1; 7 nucleotides line up with TRBD1. The sample taken for sequencing was peripheral blood. This receptor was identified in a woman aged 40 to 55 with COVID-19, enrolled during active disease. The CDR3 sequence: CASENRGFPEAFF. The CDR3 region has the DNA TGTGCCAGCGAAAACAGGGGATTCCCTGAAGCTTTCTTT.